This T cell receptor (beta chain) came from a study of blood T cell repertoires in COVID-19. Some clones are missing from TCRdb's copy, which holds only in-frame ones; the method was immunoSEQ multiplex PCR. This sample carries roughly 200,000 clones, 82% of them seen once, and the ten largest clones take around 8%. Germline assignment: CDR1 LNHDA and CDR2 SQIVND (reference sequence). Deletions cut 8 bases from V and 3 bases from J, with 14 bases between. The CDR3 loop spans 14 amino acids. Source material: peripheral blood. This TCR came from a woman aged 55-69 years with COVID-19, enrolled during active disease. The gene calls are TRBV19 and TRBJ2-1, with D possibly being TRBD1 (6 bases). Written as DNA, the CDR3 is TGTGCCAGTCGTCCGGGACAAGACTACAATGAGCAGTTCTTC. Translated: CASRPGQDYNEQFF.